The clone carrying this TCR beta chain has a handful of counts. No antigen is known for it. These data originate in a study of T cell repertoires in cytomegalovirus infection. Study in general: A matching HLA type, together with CMV infection, was signaled by public TCR beta signatures.

CDR1 SGHNT and CDR2 YENEEA come from the germline V gene. Between the trimmed V and J ends, which lost 4 bases and 6 bases, there was a span of 15 bases. The length of the CDR3 is 15 residues. TCRdb reprocessed the reads with MiXCR, giving one entry per CDR3 protein. The data show 700,000 to 900,000 distinct CDR3 sequences, with 29% seen just once and around 14% held by the top ten. This TCR came from a human donor in good health (CMV status not recorded). Some clones in this sample may be carry-over from other donors' samples. This specimen consisted of cultured CD8+ T cells from PBMCs, obtained from culture after CMV antigen stimulation. The chain links TRBV11-3 to TRBJ2-2, with D unclear. The CDR3 protein is CASSSRKGVSGELFF. CDR3 nucleotide sequence: TGTGCCAGCAGCTCCCGTAAGGGTGTCTCCGGGGAGCTGTTTTTT.